A single sample is the source of the 10 T cell receptor beta chains below, sequenced in a study of CD8 T cells in ankylosing spondylitis. Study-wide points: Within ankylosing spondylitis blood, a TCR beta motif made up of eight or nine highly homologous variants appeared to be characteristic.

Which antigens these TCRs recognize remains unknown. TCRdb independently ran MiXCR on the 5' RACE reads; one entry per CDR3 protein. The sample lists more than 600,000 distinct CDR3 sequences, roughly 20% occurring once. The sequencing input was blood, either unsorted or a sorted T cell fraction (not recorded which). Source of these receptors: a male donor with ankylosing spondylitis.

This chain uses TRBV5-1 with TRBJ1-2; the D gene is possibly TRBD1 (5 bases). The CDR3 has 17 amino acids. CDR1 SGHRS and CDR2 YFSETQ come from the germline V gene. V was shortened by 3 bases and J by 7 bases, with 25 bases between the two germline ends. CDR3 coding DNA: TGCGCCAGCAGCTCGGCTTTGACGGTTTTGACAGAGGGTGGCTACACCTTC. Amino acid sequence: CASSSALTVLTEGGYTF.

The chain links TRBV20-1 to TRBJ2-4; a weak D match, TRBD1 (5 bases). The ends were cut back, 6 bases at V and 1 base at J, with 19 bases in the middle. This CDR3 has 16 amino acids. The germline CDR1 and CDR2 sequences are DFQATT and SNEGSKA (reference sequence). In DNA form, the CDR3 reads TGCAGTGCCAAGACAGACTCCCTAGGGGCCAAAAACATTCAGTACTTC. Protein: CSAKTDSLGAKNIQYF.

A few counts support this clonotype. This sequence joins TRBV6-1 and TRBJ2-1, with TRBD2 matching 12 bases. The V gene's germline CDR1 is MNHNS and CDR2 SASEGT. The CDR3 extends over 18 amino acids. J lost 0 bases, V lost 6 bases, and 9 bases had no gene match. Written as DNA, the CDR3 is TGTGCCAGCAGCATCACTAGCGGGAGGTATAGCTCCTACAATGAGCAGTTCTTC. Its translation: CASSITSGRYSSYNEQFF.

The rearrangement uses TRBV12-3 or TRBV12-4 and TRBJ2-5; no definite D call. Trimming took 5 bases from V and 2 from J, leaving 12 bases between them. The CDR3 has 14 residues. The CDR3 spells CASSPGPRQETQYF. As DNA, the CDR3 is TGTGCCAGCAGTCCCGGGCCCCGGCAAGAGACCCAGTACTTC.

This clonotype was detected only a few times. The chain joins TRBV20-1 to TRBJ2-7; TRBD1 matches 11 bases. The V and J ends lost 6 bases and 3 bases, in that order; junction bases with no gene match: 7. The CDR3 extends over 14 amino acids. Germline V gene sequence: CDR1 DFQATT, CDR2 SNEGSKA (reference sequence). CDR3 sequence (DNA): TGCAGTGCAAGCCGGGACAGGGGGTTCTACGAGCAGTACTTC. This gives the protein CSASRDRGFYEQYF.

The chain joins TRBV10-3 to TRBJ1-1; D might be TRBD1 (6 bases). With 4 bases removed from V and 4 bases from J, the gap between germline ends came to 7 bases. Per germline, CDR1 ENHRY and CDR2 SYGVKD. The CDR3 sequence is 12 residues long. The DNA of the CDR3 is TGTGCCATCAGTGCACAGGGCACTGAAGCTTTCTTT. It codes for CAISAQGTEAFF.

The chain combines TRBV11-2 with TRBJ2-7; 8 positions agree with TRBD2. V was pared by 5 bases and J by 4 bases, with 13 bases of the junction left unmatched. This CDR3 is 16 amino acids long. Germline CDR1 and CDR2: SGHAT and FQNNGV. CDR3 in amino acids: CASSQSPGGVRYEQYF. DNA of the CDR3: TGTGCCAGCAGCCAGAGTCCGGGAGGGGTCAGGTACGAGCAGTACTTC.

This clonotype was observed a few times. The V and J genes are TRBV27 and TRBJ2-1, with TRBD2 matching over 11 bases. Germline V gene data show CDR1 as MNHEY and CDR2 as SMNVEV (reference sequence). The J segment lost 1 base and the V segment lost 5 bases, leaving 16 bases of the junction unmatched. This CDR3 is built from 20 residues. DNA of the CDR3: TGTGCCAGCAGTAAACGGGATAAGCTAGCGGGAGGATTATCCTACAATGAGCAGTTCTTC. It is translated as CASSKRDKLAGGLSYNEQFF.

This rearrangement joins TRBV20-1 to TRBJ2-5, with D maybe TRBD1 (6 bases). This CDR3 has 13 residues. Germline values: CDR1 DFQATT, CDR2 SNEGSKA (reference sequence). Trimming stripped 5 bases from V and 4 bases from J, with 14 bases between. The CDR3 nucleotides are TGCAGTGCTGCAACGGACAGCCCAGAGACCCAGTACTTC. It codes for CSAATDSPETQYF.

A note on this clonotype: One junction end does not reproduce the germline sequence, and a read error may be involved. The chain has TRBV7-6 and TRBJ2-3; D might be TRBD2 (5 bases). Germline CDR1 reads SGHVS; CDR2 reads FNYEAQ. The CDR3 sequence is 18 residues long. CDR3 nucleotides: TGTGCCAGCACCTTAGCCCTCTCGGCGGGCGATAGCACAGATACGCAGTATTTT. Amino acids: CASTLALSAGDSTDTQYF.